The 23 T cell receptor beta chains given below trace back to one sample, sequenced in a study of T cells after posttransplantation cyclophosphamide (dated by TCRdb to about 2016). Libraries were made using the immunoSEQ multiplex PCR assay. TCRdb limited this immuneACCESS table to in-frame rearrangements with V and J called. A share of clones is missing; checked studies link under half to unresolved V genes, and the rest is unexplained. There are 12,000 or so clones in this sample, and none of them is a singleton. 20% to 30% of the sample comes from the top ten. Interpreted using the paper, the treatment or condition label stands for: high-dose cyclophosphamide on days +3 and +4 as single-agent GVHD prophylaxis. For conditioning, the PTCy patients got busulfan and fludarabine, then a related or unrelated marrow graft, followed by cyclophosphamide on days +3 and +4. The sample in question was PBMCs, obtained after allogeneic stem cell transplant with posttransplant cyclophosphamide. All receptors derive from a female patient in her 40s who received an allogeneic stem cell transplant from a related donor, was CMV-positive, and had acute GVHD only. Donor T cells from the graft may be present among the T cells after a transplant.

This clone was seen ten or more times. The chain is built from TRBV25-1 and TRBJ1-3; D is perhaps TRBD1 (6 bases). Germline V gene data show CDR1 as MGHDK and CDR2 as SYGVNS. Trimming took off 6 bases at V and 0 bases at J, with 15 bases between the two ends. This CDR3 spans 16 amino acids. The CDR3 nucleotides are TGTGCCAGCAGGGACAGAACGGGGAGCTCTGGAAACACCATATATTTT. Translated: CASRDRTGSSGNTIYF.

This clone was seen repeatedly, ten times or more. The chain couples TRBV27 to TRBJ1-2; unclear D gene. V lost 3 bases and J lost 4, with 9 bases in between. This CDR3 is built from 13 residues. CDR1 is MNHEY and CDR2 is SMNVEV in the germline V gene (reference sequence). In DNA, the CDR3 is TGTGCCAGCAGTTTGGCAGGTAGCTATGGCTACACCTTC. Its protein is CASSLAGSYGYTF.

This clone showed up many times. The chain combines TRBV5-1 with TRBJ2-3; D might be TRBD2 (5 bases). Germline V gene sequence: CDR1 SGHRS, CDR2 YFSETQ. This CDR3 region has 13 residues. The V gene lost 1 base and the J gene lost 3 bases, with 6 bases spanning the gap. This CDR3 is CASSLRGTDTQYF. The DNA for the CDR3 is TGCGCCAGCAGCTTGCGGGGAACAGATACGCAGTATTTT. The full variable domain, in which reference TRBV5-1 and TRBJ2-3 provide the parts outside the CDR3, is KAGVTQTPRYLIKTRGQQVTLSCSPISGHRSVSWYQQTPGQGLQFLFEYFSETQRNKGNFPGRFSGRQFSNSRSEMNVSTLELGDSALYLCASSLRGTDTQYFGPGTRLTVL.

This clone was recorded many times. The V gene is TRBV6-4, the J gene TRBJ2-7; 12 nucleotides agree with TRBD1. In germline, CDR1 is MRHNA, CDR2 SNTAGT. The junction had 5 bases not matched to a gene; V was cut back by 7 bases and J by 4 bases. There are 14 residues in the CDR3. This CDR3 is CASNPGQGAYEQYV. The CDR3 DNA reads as TGTGCCAGCAATCCGGGACAGGGGGCTTACGAGCAGTACGTC.

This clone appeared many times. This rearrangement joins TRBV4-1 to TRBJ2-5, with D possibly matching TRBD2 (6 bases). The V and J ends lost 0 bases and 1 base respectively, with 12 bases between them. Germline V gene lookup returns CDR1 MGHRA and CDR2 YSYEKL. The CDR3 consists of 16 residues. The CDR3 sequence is CASSQDARLGQETQYF. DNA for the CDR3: TGCGCCAGCAGCCAAGATGCGCGACTAGGCCAAGAGACCCAGTACTTC.

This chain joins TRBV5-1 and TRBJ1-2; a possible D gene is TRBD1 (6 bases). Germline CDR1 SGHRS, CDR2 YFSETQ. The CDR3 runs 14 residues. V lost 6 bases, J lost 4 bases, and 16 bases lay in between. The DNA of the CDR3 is TGCGCCAGCACCCCCTCAGGGGAATCCTATGGCTACACCTTC. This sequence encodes CASTPSGESYGYTF.

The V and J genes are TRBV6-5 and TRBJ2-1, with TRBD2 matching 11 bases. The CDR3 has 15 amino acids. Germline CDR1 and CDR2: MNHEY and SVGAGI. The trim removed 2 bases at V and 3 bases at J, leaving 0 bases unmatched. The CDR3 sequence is CASSYGTSGYNEQFF. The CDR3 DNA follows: TGTGCCAGCAGTTACGGGACTAGCGGCTACAATGAGCAGTTCTTC.

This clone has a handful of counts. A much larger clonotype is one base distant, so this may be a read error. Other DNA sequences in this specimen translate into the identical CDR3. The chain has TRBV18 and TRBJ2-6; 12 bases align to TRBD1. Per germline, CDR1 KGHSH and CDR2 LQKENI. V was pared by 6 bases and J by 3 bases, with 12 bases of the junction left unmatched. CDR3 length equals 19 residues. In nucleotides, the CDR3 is TGTGCCAGCTCCCCCCTCGGGACAGGGGGCAGCTATGGGGCCAACGTCCTGACTTTC. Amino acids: CASSPLGTGGSYGANVLTF.

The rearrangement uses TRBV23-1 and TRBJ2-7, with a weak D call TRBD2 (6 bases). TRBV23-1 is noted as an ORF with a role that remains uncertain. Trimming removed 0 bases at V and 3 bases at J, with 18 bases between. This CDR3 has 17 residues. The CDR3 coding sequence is TGCGCCAGCAGTCAATCTAACCCGCAGGAGGGATTCTACGAGCAGTACTTC. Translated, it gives CASSQSNPQEGFYEQYF.

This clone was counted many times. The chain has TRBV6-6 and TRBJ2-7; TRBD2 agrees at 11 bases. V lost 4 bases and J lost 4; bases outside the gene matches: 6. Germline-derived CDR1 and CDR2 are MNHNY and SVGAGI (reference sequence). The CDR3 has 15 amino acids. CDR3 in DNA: TGTGCCAGCAGTTTCGGGACTAGCGGCCAATACGAGCAGTACGTC. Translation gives CASSFGTSGQYEQYV.

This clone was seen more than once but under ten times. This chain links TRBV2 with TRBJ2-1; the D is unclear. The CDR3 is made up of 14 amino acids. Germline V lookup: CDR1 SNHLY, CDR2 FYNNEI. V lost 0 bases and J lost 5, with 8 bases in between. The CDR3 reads CASSEAEQNNEQFF. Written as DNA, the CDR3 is TGTGCCAGCAGTGAAGCGGAGCAGAACAATGAGCAGTTCTTC.

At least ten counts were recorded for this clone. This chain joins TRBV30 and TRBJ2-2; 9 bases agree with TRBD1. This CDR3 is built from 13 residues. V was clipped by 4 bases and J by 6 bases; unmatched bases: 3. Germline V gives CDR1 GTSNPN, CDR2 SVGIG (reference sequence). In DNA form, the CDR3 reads TGTGCCTGGATGGGACAGGGTGCCGGGGAGCTGTTTTTT. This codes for CAWMGQGAGELFF.

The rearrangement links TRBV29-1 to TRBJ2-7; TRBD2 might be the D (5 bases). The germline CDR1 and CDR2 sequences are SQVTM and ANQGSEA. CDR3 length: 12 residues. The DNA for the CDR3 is TGCAGTGCTATGAGGGAGACCTACGAGCAGTACTTC. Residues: CSAMRETYEQYF.

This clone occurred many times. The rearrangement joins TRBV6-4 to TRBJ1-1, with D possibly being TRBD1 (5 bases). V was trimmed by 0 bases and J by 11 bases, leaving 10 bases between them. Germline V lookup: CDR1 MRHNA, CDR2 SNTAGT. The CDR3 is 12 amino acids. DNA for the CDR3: TGTGCCAGCAGTGACTCCAGGGTGTATGCTTTCTTT. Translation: CASSDSRVYAFF.

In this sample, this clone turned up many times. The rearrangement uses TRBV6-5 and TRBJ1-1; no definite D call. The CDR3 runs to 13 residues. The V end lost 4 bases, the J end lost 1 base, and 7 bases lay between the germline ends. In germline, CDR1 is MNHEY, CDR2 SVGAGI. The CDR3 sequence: CASSFTENTEAFF. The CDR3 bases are TGTGCCAGCAGTTTCACAGAGAACACTGAAGCTTTCTTT.

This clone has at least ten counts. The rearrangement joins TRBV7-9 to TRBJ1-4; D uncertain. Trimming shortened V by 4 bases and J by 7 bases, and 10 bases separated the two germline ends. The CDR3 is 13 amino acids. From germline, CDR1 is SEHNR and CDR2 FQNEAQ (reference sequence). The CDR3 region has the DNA TGTGCCAGCAGCTCAGACATATTTGAAAAACTGTTTTTT. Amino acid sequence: CASSSDIFEKLFF.

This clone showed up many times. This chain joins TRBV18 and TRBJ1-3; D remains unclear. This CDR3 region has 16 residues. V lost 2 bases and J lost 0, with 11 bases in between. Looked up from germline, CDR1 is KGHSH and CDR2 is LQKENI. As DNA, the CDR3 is TGTGCCAGCTCACCAACCGGTCCCCGCTCTGGAAACACCATATATTTT. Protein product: CASSPTGPRSGNTIYF. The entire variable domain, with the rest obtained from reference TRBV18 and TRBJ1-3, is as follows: NAGVMQNPRHLVRRRGQEARLRCSPMKGHSHVYWYRQLPEEGLKFMVYLQKENIIDESGMPKERFSAEFPKEGPSILRIQQVVRGDSAAYFCASSPTGPRSGNTIYFGEGSWLTVV.

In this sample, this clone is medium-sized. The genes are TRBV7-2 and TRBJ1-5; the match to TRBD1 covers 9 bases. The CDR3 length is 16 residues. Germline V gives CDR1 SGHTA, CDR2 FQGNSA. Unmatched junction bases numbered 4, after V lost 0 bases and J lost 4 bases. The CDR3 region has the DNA TGTGCCAGCAGCTTAGCCGCGGGACAGGGAAATCAGCCCCAGCATTTT. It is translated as CASSLAAGQGNQPQHF.

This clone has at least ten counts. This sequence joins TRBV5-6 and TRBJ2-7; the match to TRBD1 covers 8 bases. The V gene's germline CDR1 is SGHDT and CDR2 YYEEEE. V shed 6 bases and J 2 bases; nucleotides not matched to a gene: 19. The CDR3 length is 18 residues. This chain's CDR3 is CASTYRDRRSGAPYEQYV. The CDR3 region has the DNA TGTGCCAGCACTTACCGGGACAGGAGGAGCGGAGCTCCCTACGAGCAGTACGTC.

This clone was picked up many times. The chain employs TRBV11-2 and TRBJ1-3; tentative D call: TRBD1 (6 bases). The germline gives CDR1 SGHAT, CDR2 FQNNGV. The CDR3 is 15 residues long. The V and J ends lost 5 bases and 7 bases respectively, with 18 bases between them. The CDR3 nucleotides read TGTGCCAGCAGCCCACAGGGCCCATTAGGGAACACCATATATTTT. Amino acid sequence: CASSPQGPLGNTIYF.

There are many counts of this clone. CDR3 in amino acids: CSASQGGPQHF. DNA of the CDR3: TGCAGTGCTAGCCAAGGGGGGCCCCAGCATTTT. The chain combines TRBV20-1 with TRBJ1-5; maybe TRBD1 (6 bases). Trimming took 3 bases from V and 9 from J, leaving 9 bases between them. This CDR3 region has 11 residues. Germline lookup yields CDR1 DFQATT and CDR2 SNEGSKA (reference sequence).

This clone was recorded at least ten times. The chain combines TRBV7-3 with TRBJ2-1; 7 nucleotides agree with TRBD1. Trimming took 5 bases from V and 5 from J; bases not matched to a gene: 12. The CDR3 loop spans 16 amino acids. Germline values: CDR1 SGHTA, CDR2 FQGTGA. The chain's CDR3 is CASSATTGVKNNEQFF. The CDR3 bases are TGTGCCAGCAGCGCTACCACAGGGGTTAAAAACAATGAGCAGTTCTTC.

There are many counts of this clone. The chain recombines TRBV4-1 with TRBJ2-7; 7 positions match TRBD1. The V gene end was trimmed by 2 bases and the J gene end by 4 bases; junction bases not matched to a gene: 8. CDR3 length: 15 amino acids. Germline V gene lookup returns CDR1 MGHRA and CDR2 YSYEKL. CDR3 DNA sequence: TGCGCCAGCAGCCAAAGCGCAGGGGGTATTTACGAGCAGTACTTC. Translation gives CASSQSAGGIYEQYF.